This TCR beta chain was profiled in a study of T cells in Graves' hyperthyroidism and ophthalmopathy. Many counts were recorded for this clonotype. The CDR3 length is 18 residues. The V segment lost 5 bases and the J segment 3 bases; nucleotides outside the gene matches: 14. Germline V gene lookup returns CDR1 SGHAT and CDR2 FQNNGV. RNA transcripts were the template for amplifying TCR beta CDR3 regions. Carried out on the TCR CDR3, a first-round RT-PCR used the HTBI primer set. TCRdb used MiXCR to reprocess the multiplex PCR reads, holding one entry per CDR3 protein. The table lists under 600,000 distinct CDR3 sequences, roughly 16% of them singletons.

The clonotype comes from a woman in her thirties or forties with Graves' ophthalmopathy. The chain recombines TRBV11-2 with TRBJ2-3; TRBD2 matches at 10 bases. The sample taken for sequencing was blood. CDR3: CASSPSDSGRARTDTQYF. The CDR3 DNA reads TGTGCCAGCAGCCCGAGCGACAGCGGGAGGGCCAGAACAGATACGCAGTATTTT. Filled out from reference TRBV11-2 and TRBJ2-3, the complete variable domain reads EAGVAQSPRYKIIEKRQSVAFWCNPISGHATLYWYQQILGQGPKLLIQFQNNGVVDDSQLPKDRFSAERLKGVDSTLKIQPAKLEDSAVYLCASSPSDSGRARTDTQYFGPGTRLTVL.